This T cell receptor beta chain is drawn from a study of T-cell memory formation after mild COVID-19. On the study more broadly: Clusters of TCRs were largely donor specific. Regarding the study as a whole: Memory cells collected pre-infection included some clones that later responded, suggesting cross-reactive memory joined. Clones contracting day 15 to 85 were balanced CD4/CD8; later expanders leaned CD4+.

The authors produced TCR alpha and TCR beta cDNA libraries with sample barcodes and UMIs by 5'RACE using constant-segment primers. TCRdb reprocessed the 5' RACE reads with MiXCR, giving one entry per CDR3 protein. The sample lists roughly 200,000 distinct CDR3 sequences, over 9% seen once, with 3% to 4% in the top ten. Note on this clonotype: Antigen specificity is unknown.

The V gene end was trimmed by 4 bases and the J gene end by 7 bases; junction bases not matched to a gene: 8. Germline CDR1 is SGHRS and CDR2 is YFSETQ. This CDR3 spans 15 amino acids. The TCR originated in a man aged 18-30 years who had mild COVID-19 (a few samples of this study predate the infection). Cell type and time point are not known. Material for sequencing was PBMCs or a T cell subset sorted from them (not recorded which). This chain joins TRBV5-1 and TRBJ2-2, with 9 positions matching TRBD1. In DNA form, the CDR3 reads TGCGCCAGCAGCGTGGGACAGGGAGGGATCGGGGAGCTGTTTTTT. Protein sequence: CASSVGQGGIGELFF.